This T cell receptor (beta chain) derives from a study of cytomegalovirus exposure and HLA in healthy donors. Regarding the study as a whole: Reported performance of the classifier showed diagnosis of cytomegalovirus status with high specificity and sensitivity.

Points on this clone: The antigen is undetermined.

The PCR was carried out with 60 Vbeta primers and 13 Jbeta primers. Here immunoSEQ multiplex PCR was the method, and the copy in TCRdb shows in-frame clones only, minus some. The sample gives 160,000 or so clones, under 80% of which show up once; about 2.5% is in the top ten. For the donor in question, CMV serostatus went unrecorded. The germline CDR1 and CDR2 sequences are SNHLY and FYNNEI. The CDR3 has 12 amino acids. Deletions cut 8 bases from V and 8 bases from J, with 13 bases between. Sequencing used PBMCs. This clonotype originated in a human donor in good health. This rearrangement joins TRBV2 to TRBJ1-5; a possible D gene is TRBD1 (5 bases). Here the CDR3 reads CASGTPREPQHF. DNA for the CDR3: TGTGCCAGCGGGACTCCGAGGGAGCCCCAGCATTTT.